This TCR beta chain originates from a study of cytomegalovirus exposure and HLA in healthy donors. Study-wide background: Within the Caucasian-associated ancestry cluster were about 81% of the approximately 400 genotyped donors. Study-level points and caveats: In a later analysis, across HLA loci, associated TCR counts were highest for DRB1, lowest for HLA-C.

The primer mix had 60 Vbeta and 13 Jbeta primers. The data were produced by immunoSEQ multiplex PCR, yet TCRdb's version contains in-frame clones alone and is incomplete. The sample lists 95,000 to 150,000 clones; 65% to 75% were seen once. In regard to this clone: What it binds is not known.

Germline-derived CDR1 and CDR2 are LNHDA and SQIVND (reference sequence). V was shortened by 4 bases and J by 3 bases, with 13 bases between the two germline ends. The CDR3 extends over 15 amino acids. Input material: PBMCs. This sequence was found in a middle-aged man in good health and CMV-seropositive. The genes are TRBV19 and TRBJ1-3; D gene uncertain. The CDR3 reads CASSTGGRFGNTIYF. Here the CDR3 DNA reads TGTGCCAGTAGTACTGGAGGCAGATTTGGAAACACCATATATTTT.